Listed here are 6 T cell receptor beta chains from one sample, sequenced in a study of T-cell memory formation after mild COVID-19. TCRdb processed the 5' RACE reads anew with MiXCR; each CDR3 protein has one entry. The sample lists around 310,000 distinct CDR3 sequences, roughly 19% occurring once. Sequencing input: PBMCs or a T cell subset sorted from them (not recorded which). These receptors were obtained from a man aged 18-30 years who had mild COVID-19 (a few samples of this study predate the infection). Cell type and time point are not known.

This clonotype was seen more than once but under ten times. Here the CDR3 DNA reads TGTGCCAGCAGCTTCGGACTAGTCGGTGAGACCCAGTACTTC. Its translation: CASSFGLVGETQYF. The rearrangement joins TRBV5-5 to TRBJ2-5; 7 bases are a match to TRBD2. This CDR3 spans 14 amino acids. The J segment lost 5 bases and the V segment lost 2 bases, leaving 6 bases of the junction unmatched. Germline CDR1 is SGHKS and CDR2 is YYEKEE (reference sequence).

The chain is built from TRBV4-2 and TRBJ2-5, with 10 bases aligning to TRBD2. With 1 base clipped from V and 1 base from J, the junction kept 6 bases outside the gene matches. This CDR3 is 17 amino acids long. The germline V gene encodes CDR1 LGHNA and CDR2 YNFKEQ. The CDR3, as DNA: TGTGCCAGCAGCCAAGTGGACCAGCGGGGGGGCCAAGAGACCCAGTACTTC. This translates into CASSQVDQRGGQETQYF.

The rearrangement links TRBV5-1 to TRBJ2-2; possibly TRBD1 or TRBD2 for D (5 bases each). This CDR3 region has 15 residues. Germline V gene sequence: CDR1 SGHRS, CDR2 YFSETQ. V gave up 5 bases and J gave up 0 bases, with 11 bases separating them. CDR3 residues: CASRSGTPNTGELFF. The CDR3 DNA reads as TGCGCCAGCAGGTCCGGGACCCCGAACACCGGGGAGCTGTTTTTT.

The rearrangement links TRBV20-1 to TRBJ1-6, with D possibly being TRBD1 (5 bases). The length of the CDR3 is 16 residues. From germline, CDR1 is DFQATT and CDR2 SNEGSKA (reference sequence). V lost 3 bases and J 3 bases, leaving 15 bases between the germline ends. The CDR3 sequence: CSASGAPIYYNSPLHF. The CDR3 DNA sequence: TGCAGTGCTAGCGGGGCTCCGATTTACTATAATTCACCCCTCCACTTT.

In this sample, this clonotype turned up a few times. The chain combines TRBV19 with TRBJ2-3; unclear D gene. Per germline, CDR1 LNHDA and CDR2 SQIVND (reference sequence). The V and J ends lost 8 bases and 0 bases respectively, with 15 bases between them. This CDR3 is 15 amino acids long. The CDR3 loop reads CASGDMILSTDTQYF. Here the CDR3 DNA reads TGTGCCAGTGGTGACATGATCCTTAGCACAGATACGCAGTATTTT.

There are many counts of this clonotype. The V gene is TRBV5-6, the J gene TRBJ2-3, with D perhaps TRBD1 (6 bases). This CDR3 comprises 14 residues. V gave up 0 bases and J gave up 3 bases, with 8 bases separating them. Germline V gene data show CDR1 as SGHDT and CDR2 as YYEEEE. This CDR3 reads CASSLVRGTDTQYF. The CDR3 nucleotides are TGTGCCAGCAGCTTGGTTAGGGGGACAGATACGCAGTATTTT.